This T cell receptor beta chain is from a study of blood T cells in healthy people across ages. Study overall: In model experiments, template switching was able to capture about one barcoded beta molecule for every two T cells that were present.

A second about 7 to 11 cycle PCR used barcoded and J-beta primers. One entry per CDR3 protein results from TCRdb running MiXCR on the 5' RACE reads. The sample lists about 2 million distinct CDR3 sequences; around 48% were seen once. Findings and limits, study-wide: Estimated diversity, derived from one million T cells, was regarded as an underestimate. Donor CMV status, an unknown factor, possibly confounded changes in expanded clonotypes.

As for this clonotype: Its antigen is not identified.

Donors each provided around 10 milliliters of peripheral blood. The CDR3 consists of 14 residues. The germline V gene has CDR1 DFQATT and CDR2 SNEGSKA (reference sequence). The V end was cut by 3 bases, the J end by 7 bases, with 16 bases between. The V call is TRBV20-1, the J call TRBJ2-4; no firm D call. The source of this sequence is a woman in her thirties or forties in good health. What was sequenced was blood. This CDR3 is CSARPSLGENIQYF. DNA of the CDR3: TGCAGTGCTAGGCCGTCGTTAGGAGAGAACATTCAGTACTTC.